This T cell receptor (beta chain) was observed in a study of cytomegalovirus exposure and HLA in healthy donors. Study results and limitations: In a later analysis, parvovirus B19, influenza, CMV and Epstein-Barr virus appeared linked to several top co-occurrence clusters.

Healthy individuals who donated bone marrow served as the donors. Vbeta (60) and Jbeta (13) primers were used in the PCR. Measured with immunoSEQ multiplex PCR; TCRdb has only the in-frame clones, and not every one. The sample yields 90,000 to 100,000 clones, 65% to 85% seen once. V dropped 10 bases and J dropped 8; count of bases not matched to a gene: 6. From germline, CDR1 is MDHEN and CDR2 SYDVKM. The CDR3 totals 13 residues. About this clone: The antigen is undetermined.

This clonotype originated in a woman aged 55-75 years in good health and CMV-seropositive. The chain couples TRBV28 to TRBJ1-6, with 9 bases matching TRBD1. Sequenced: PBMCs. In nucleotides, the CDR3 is TGTGCCACCGGGACAGGGCTTGATTCACCCCTCCACTTT. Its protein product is CATGTGLDSPLHF.